These 5 T cell receptor beta chains came from one sample sequenced in a study of cytomegalovirus exposure and HLA in healthy donors. PCR primers comprised 60 Vbeta and 13 Jbeta primers. Produced via immunoSEQ multiplex PCR; TCRdb's table is partial and in-frame only. Seen here are around 190,000 clones, 70% to 90% observed once, and the top ten hold approximately 0.31%. Sequencing used PBMCs. Receptor source: a woman in her twenties or thirties in good health and CMV-seronegative.

This clone was counted once. This sequence joins TRBV11-2 and TRBJ2-1, with D maybe TRBD1 (5 bases). The germline CDR1 and CDR2 sequences are SGHAT and FQNNGV. Trimming took off 2 bases at V and 14 bases at J, with 16 bases between the two ends. The CDR3 is 13 residues long. The CDR3 DNA reads TGTGCCAGCAGCTTAAGTGCTGCAGGGTGGAAGTTCTTC. This codes for CASSLSAAGWKFF.

The gene calls are TRBV18 and TRBJ1-1, with no clear D. Looked up from germline, CDR1 is KGHSH and CDR2 is LQKENI. CDR3 length: 16 residues. Trimming removed 0 bases at V and 0 bases at J, with 11 bases between. The CDR3 region is CASSPPGGRMNTEAFF. CDR3 coding DNA: TGTGCCAGCTCACCACCGGGAGGGCGAATGAACACTGAAGCTTTCTTT.

The chain carries TRBV5-6 and TRBJ2-3, with TRBD2 matching over 15 bases. Germline values: CDR1 SGHDT, CDR2 YYEEEE. The CDR3 contains 18 residues. After removal of 4 bases from V and 5 bases from J, the junction contained 11 bases not matched to a gene. For the CDR3, the DNA is TGTGCCAGCAGCCTAGGACTAGCGGGAGGGCCAGTAGGAGATACGCAGTATTTT. This gives the protein CASSLGLAGGPVGDTQYF.

This chain uses TRBV5-1 with TRBJ2-2; possibly TRBD1 for D (6 bases). V lost 6 bases to trimming and J lost 7 bases, with 16 bases between them. The CDR3 is made up of 14 amino acids. CDR1 and CDR2 (germline): SGHRS, YFSETQ. Here the CDR3 reads CASNGGSLGGELFF. CDR3 coding DNA: TGCGCCAGCAATGGGGGCTCATTAGGCGGGGAGCTGTTTTTT.

The chain uses TRBV11-3 and TRBJ2-7; the match to TRBD2 covers 13 bases. After removal of 4 bases from V and 7 bases from J, the junction contained 7 bases not matched to a gene. CDR3 length equals 15 residues. Germline V gene data show CDR1 as SGHNT and CDR2 as YENEEA. The CDR3 DNA reads TGTGCCAGCAGCTCAGGGACTAGCGGGGTAGGTGAGCAGTACTTC. Translation gives CASSSGTSGVGEQYF. The variable domain in full, completed from reference TRBV11-3 and TRBJ2-7, reads EAGVVQSPRYKIIEKKQPVAFWCNPISGHNTLYWYLQNLGQGPELLIRYENEEAVDDSQLPKDRFSAERLKGVDSTLKIQPAELGDSAVYLCASSSGTSGVGEQYFGPGTRLTVT.